Listed here are 17 T cell receptor beta chains from one sample, sequenced in a study of shared clonotypes between healthy human individuals. The method was immunoSEQ multiplex PCR; TCRdb's version includes in-frame clones alone and lacks a portion of them. The sample lists 1,500,000 or so clones, roughly 96% occurring once. The material sequenced was naive CD4+ T cells sorted from blood. As for subset: CD45RA+ positively selected. The receptors come from a man aged 25 to 40 in good health.

The chain joins TRBV7-6 to TRBJ2-2; 7 positions agree with TRBD2. J gave up 0 bases and V 0 bases, and 4 bases lay outside the gene matches. In germline, CDR1 is SGHVS, CDR2 FNYEAQ. There are 17 residues in the CDR3. CDR3 in amino acids: CASSLAGGGPNTGELFF. DNA of the CDR3: TGTGCCAGCAGCTTAGCGGGCGGGGGACCGAACACCGGGGAGCTGTTTTTT.

This rearrangement joins TRBV18 to TRBJ2-2; 14 bases are a match to TRBD2. CDR1 and CDR2 (germline): KGHSH, LQKENI. V gave up 4 bases and J gave up 4 bases; unmatched junction bases: 8. CDR3 length equals 18 residues. The CDR3 spells CASSQGLAGASVTGELFF. The CDR3 DNA follows: TGTGCCAGCTCACAGGGACTAGCGGGAGCTTCGGTCACCGGGGAGCTGTTTTTT.

The chain couples TRBV7-9 to TRBJ1-4; no reliable D call. Looked up from germline, CDR1 is SEHNR and CDR2 is FQNEAQ (reference sequence). The CDR3 has 12 amino acids. The V end lost 5 bases, the J end lost 5 bases, and 6 bases lay between the germline ends. The CDR3 nucleotides read TGTGCCAGCAGCCCCCAGAATGAAAAACTGTTTTTT. Protein sequence: CASSPQNEKLFF.

The J gene is TRBJ2-7, the V gene TRBV15; no reliable D call. Trimming removed 0 bases at V and 0 bases at J, with 15 bases between. Germline V gives CDR1 LNHNV, CDR2 YYDKDF (reference sequence). CDR3 length equals 17 residues. CDR3 sequence (DNA): TGTGCCACCAGCAGAGATCTCTCCCGGTCGAGCTCCTACGAGCAGTACTTC. Translation gives CATSRDLSRSSSYEQYF. Full variable domain (missing parts from reference TRBV15 and TRBJ2-7): DAMVIQNPRYQVTQFGKPVTLSCSQTLNHNVMYWYQQKSSQAPKLLFHYYDKDFNNEADTPDNFQSRRPNTSFCFLDIRSPGLGDTAMYLCATSRDLSRSSSYEQYFGPGTRLTVT.

The chain has TRBV5-1 and TRBJ2-2; 8 bases map to TRBD2. V lost 6 bases and J lost 4; bases outside the gene matches: 11. Germline CDR1 and CDR2: SGHRS and YFSETQ. This CDR3 region has 16 residues. The chain's CDR3 is CASTDPSGSGTGELFF. The CDR3, as DNA: TGCGCCAGCACAGATCCCAGCGGGAGTGGCACCGGGGAGCTGTTTTTT.

CDR3 in DNA: TGTGCCAGCCTCGGACAGGGGGTGGTCGGGGAGCTGTTTTTT. Amino acids: CASLGQGVVGELFF. This chain uses TRBV28 with TRBJ2-2, with 10 bases that match TRBD1. V was clipped by 8 bases and J by 7 bases; unmatched bases: 7. Per the germline V gene, CDR1 is MDHEN and CDR2 is SYDVKM. The length of the CDR3 is 14 residues.

About this clone: This same CDR3 is encoded by further DNA sequences in the sample. This chain uses TRBV18 with TRBJ2-2; D ambiguous. Germline V gives CDR1 KGHSH, CDR2 LQKENI. The CDR3 extends over 12 amino acids. The V gene lost 6 bases and the J gene lost 6 bases, with 8 bases spanning the gap. The DNA for the CDR3 is TGTGCCAGCTCCCCTCGGGCCGGGGAGCTGTTTTTT. This codes for CASSPRAGELFF.

The chain carries TRBV5-1 and TRBJ2-1; 16 bases are shared with TRBD2. Trimming cost V 2 bases and J 9 bases; bases outside gene matches: 2. Germline V gene sequence: CDR1 SGHRS, CDR2 YFSETQ. CDR3 length: 15 amino acids. The CDR3, as DNA: TGCGCCAGCAGCTTAGGGACTAGCGGGAGGGGTGAGCAGTTCTTC. Translating gives CASSLGTSGRGEQFF.

V usage is TRBV5-6 and J usage is TRBJ2-3; D perhaps matches TRBD1 (5 bases). The V and J ends lost 2 bases and 4 bases respectively, with 8 bases between them. This CDR3 has 13 amino acids. From germline, CDR1 is SGHDT and CDR2 YYEEEE. CDR3 nucleotides: TGTGCCAGCAGCTTAACAGGCCCAGATACGCAGTATTTT. Translated, it gives CASSLTGPDTQYF.

The chain uses TRBV19 and TRBJ2-1, with 9 bases that match TRBD2. Germline CDR1 and CDR2: LNHDA and SQIVND (reference sequence). After removal of 6 bases from V and 0 bases from J, the junction contained 12 bases not matched to a gene. The CDR3 spans 18 residues. CDR3 sequence (DNA): TGTGCCAGTAGCGGCGATAAGACTAGCGGAAGCTCCTACAATGAGCAGTTCTTC. As protein: CASSGDKTSGSSYNEQFF.

CDR3 sequence (DNA): TGTGCCAGCAGCTCCAGGGAGCGTTCAGATACGCAGTATTTT. Translation gives CASSSRERSDTQYF. The chain recombines TRBV5-4 with TRBJ2-3; D may correspond to TRBD1 or TRBD2 (5 bases each). Looked up from germline, CDR1 is SGHNT and CDR2 is YYREEE (reference sequence). Trimming took off 3 bases at V and 4 bases at J, with 12 bases between the two ends. The CDR3 sequence is 14 residues long.

This chain joins TRBV7-8 and TRBJ2-1; TRBD2 agrees at 7 bases. Losses at the gene ends were 2 bases for V and 0 bases for J; bases not matched to a gene: 1. CDR3 length: 15 residues. Germline V CDR1 and CDR2: SGHVS, FQNEAQ. CDR3 region: CASSLRLASYNEQFF. DNA of the CDR3: TGTGCCAGCAGCTTAAGACTAGCCTCCTACAATGAGCAGTTCTTC.

The rearrangement joins TRBV5-4 to TRBJ2-3; no definite D call. Germline V gene lookup returns CDR1 SGHNT and CDR2 YYREEE (reference sequence). The CDR3 is 12 amino acids. Trimming stripped 2 bases from V and 4 bases from J, with 5 bases between. The CDR3 reads CASSFESDTQYF. CDR3 in DNA: TGTGCCAGCAGCTTTGAATCAGATACGCAGTATTTT.

This sequence joins TRBV7-2 and TRBJ2-1; 7 bases map to TRBD2. This CDR3 is built from 15 residues. Trimming removed 5 bases from V and 0 bases from J; junction bases left unmatched: 4. Germline V gives CDR1 SGHTA, CDR2 FQGNSA. CDR3 region: CASSRGRSSYNEQFF. Here the CDR3 DNA reads TGTGCCAGCAGCCGCGGGAGAAGCTCCTACAATGAGCAGTTCTTC.

This chain joins TRBV6-4 and TRBJ2-3; 13 nucleotides line up with TRBD2. The CDR3 is 16 residues long. The J segment lost 3 bases and the V segment lost 7 bases, leaving 7 bases of the junction unmatched. Germline loops: CDR1 MRHNA, CDR2 SNTAGT. The CDR3 bases are TGTGCCAGCAACCCGGGACTAGCGGGAAGTACAGATACGCAGTATTTT. Translation gives CASNPGLAGSTDTQYF.

The chain couples TRBV7-9 to TRBJ2-1; 8 nucleotides match TRBD1. Germline trimming cut 5 bases from V and 0 bases from J; bases unmatched to any gene: 9. Germline values: CDR1 SEHNR, CDR2 FQNEAQ (reference sequence). CDR3 size: 17 residues. The CDR3 spells CASSLRQGTSSYNEQFF. The DNA for the CDR3 is TGTGCCAGCAGCCTAAGACAGGGGACGAGCTCCTACAATGAGCAGTTCTTC.

This chain links TRBV28 with TRBJ2-1; 8 nucleotides agree with TRBD2. Germline CDR1 MDHEN, CDR2 SYDVKM. The ends lost 9 bases at V and 0 bases at J; junction bases unmatched: 10. This CDR3 spans 16 amino acids. DNA for the CDR3: TGTGCCAGTAGGACCTCGGGACTAGGCTCCTACAATGAGCAGTTCTTC. It encodes CASRTSGLGSYNEQFF.